One and the same sample provided the 20 T cell receptor beta chains below, sequenced in a study of OX40 agonist ivuxolimab in advanced cancers. The protocol was immunoSEQ multiplex PCR, while the TCRdb copy is restricted to in-frame clones and leaves out a portion. The sample records approximately 68,000 clones, about four fifths being singletons. Sequenced here: CD4+ or CD8+ T cells sorted from blood, sampled in a trial of the OX40 agonist ivuxolimab. Receptor source: an adult with an advanced solid tumor such as melanoma, head and neck, liver or kidney cancer.

V usage is TRBV27 and J usage is TRBJ1-1, with D hard to call. The V end lost 2 bases, the J end lost 0 bases, and 4 bases lay between the germline ends. CDR1 and CDR2 from the germline V gene are MNHEY and SMNVEV (reference sequence). The CDR3 has 13 amino acids. CDR3 protein: CASSLTVNTEAFF. The CDR3, as DNA: TGTGCCAGCAGTTTAACAGTGAACACTGAAGCTTTCTTT.

The rearrangement uses TRBV11-2 and TRBJ2-7; D assignment may be TRBD1 or TRBD2 (6 bases each). Between the trimmed V and J ends, which lost 0 bases and 7 bases, there was a span of 19 bases. CDR1 SGHAT and CDR2 FQNNGV come from the germline V gene. There are 16 residues in the CDR3. The CDR3 sequence: CASSLDLGGSKEEQYF. The CDR3 DNA reads as TGTGCCAGCAGCTTAGACTTGGGGGGCTCGAAGGAAGAGCAGTACTTC.

This chain connects TRBV19 to TRBJ2-7; 8 bases fit TRBD1. The germline gives CDR1 LNHDA, CDR2 SQIVND (reference sequence). Unmatched junction bases numbered 4, after V lost 3 bases and J lost 0 bases. This CDR3 spans 15 amino acids. CDR3: CASSIQGASSYEQYF. The CDR3 DNA follows: TGTGCCAGTAGTATTCAGGGGGCGAGCTCCTACGAGCAGTACTTC.

V is TRBV5-1 and J is TRBJ2-3; TRBD2 agrees at 7 bases. The trim removed 1 base at V and 1 base at J, leaving 6 bases unmatched. This CDR3 spans 16 amino acids. CDR1 is SGHRS, CDR2 YFSETQ, per germline. The CDR3 sequence: CASSLTRGSRTDTQYF. Written as DNA, the CDR3 is TGCGCCAGCAGCTTGACGCGGGGGTCACGCACAGATACGCAGTATTTT.

This clone was seen once. The chain carries TRBV9 and TRBJ2-7; D not resolved. CDR3 length: 12 residues. CDR1 SGDLS and CDR2 YYNGEE come from the germline V gene. Deletions cut 3 bases from V and 3 bases from J, with 7 bases between. The CDR3 sequence is CASSGPSYEQYF. In nucleotides, the CDR3 is TGTGCCAGCAGCGGCCCCAGCTACGAGCAGTACTTC.

The V gene is TRBV2, the J gene TRBJ2-7, with 10 bases aligning to TRBD2. Per germline, CDR1 SNHLY and CDR2 FYNNEI. The CDR3 contains 15 residues. Unmatched junction bases numbered 7, after V lost 1 base and J lost 7 bases. This chain's CDR3 is CASSEEFLAGVEQYF. In DNA, the CDR3 is TGTGCCAGCAGTGAAGAGTTCCTAGCGGGAGTTGAGCAGTACTTC.

On this clone: Compared with germline, one end of the junction differs, possibly owing to a read error. This sequence joins TRBV5-6 and TRBJ2-1; maybe TRBD2 (5 bases). The CDR3 is 15 amino acids. Germline V lookup: CDR1 SGHDT, CDR2 YYEEEE. The CDR3 DNA follows: TGTGCCGGCAGCTTGGTAGCGATGGGCTACAATGAGCAGTTCTTC. Amino acids: CAGSLVAMGYNEQFF. Full variable domain (missing parts from reference TRBV5-6 and TRBJ2-1): DAGVTQSPTHLIKTRGQQVTLRCSPKSGHDTVSWYQQALGQGPQFIFQYYEEEERQRGNFPDRFSGHQFPNYSSELNVNALLLGDSALYLCAGSLVAMGYNEQFFGPGTRLTVL.

V and J are TRBV19 and TRBJ1-2; D possibly corresponds to TRBD1 (5 bases). The germline V gene encodes CDR1 LNHDA and CDR2 SQIVND (reference sequence). CDR3 length: 15 residues. With 4 bases removed from V and 4 bases from J, the gap between germline ends came to 16 bases. DNA of the CDR3: TGTGCCAGTAGTACAAGCGGGGGGAATAGCTATGGCTACACCTTC. This gives the protein CASSTSGGNSYGYTF.

Concerning this clone: This CDR3 is also generated by other DNA sequences in the sample. The CDR3 spells CASSVGGETQYF. The CDR3, as DNA: TGTGCCAGCAGCGTAGGGGGGGAGACCCAGTACTTC. This chain links TRBV9 with TRBJ2-5; perhaps D is TRBD1 or TRBD2 (5 bases each). Trimming pared 0 bases from V and 5 bases from J, leaving 5 bases between. CDR3 size: 12 residues. CDR1 and CDR2 from the germline V gene are SGDLS and YYNGEE.

The chain employs TRBV2 and TRBJ1-5; D is unclear. Germline CDR1 SNHLY, CDR2 FYNNEI. V lost 3 bases to trimming and J lost 6 bases, with 12 bases between them. CDR3 length equals 14 residues. CDR3 coding DNA: TGTGCCAGCAGTGAGGACCCGGAGACTCAGCCCCAGCATTTT. Translation: CASSEDPETQPQHF.

In nucleotides, the CDR3 is TGTGCCAGCAGCCTACAGGGTAGCCAGCCCCAGCATTTT. Translating it yields CASSLQGSQPQHF. V is TRBV5-4 and J is TRBJ1-5, with a weak D call TRBD1 (6 bases). Germline lookup yields CDR1 SGHNT and CDR2 YYREEE (reference sequence). Trimming stripped 4 bases from V and 7 bases from J, with 12 bases between. The CDR3 spans 13 residues.

In this sample, this clone turned up once. This chain links TRBV10-3 with TRBJ1-2, with a possible D match to TRBD1 (6 bases). V lost 2 bases and J 4 bases, leaving 11 bases between the germline ends. This CDR3 is 14 amino acids long. Germline CDR1 and CDR2: ENHRY and SYGVKD. The CDR3 loop reads CAISEQDRLYGYTF. Here the CDR3 DNA reads TGTGCCATCAGTGAGCAGGACAGACTCTATGGCTACACCTTC.

This clone appeared a single time. J is TRBJ1-5 and V is TRBV7-3, with a possible D match to TRBD1 (5 bases). CDR1 is SGHTA, CDR2 FQGTGA, per germline. The germline V and J ends were trimmed by 3 bases and 0 bases, with 18 bases remaining between them. The CDR3 sequence is 18 residues long. The CDR3 reads CASSLSTGDVNSNQPQHF. The CDR3, as DNA: TGTGCCAGCAGCTTGAGTACAGGAGATGTAAATAGCAATCAGCCCCAGCATTTT.

The chain links TRBV30 to TRBJ2-3, with TRBD2 matching 8 bases. Germline V gene lookup returns CDR1 GTSNPN and CDR2 SVGIG (reference sequence). This CDR3 is 13 amino acids long. J was trimmed by 6 bases and V by 8 bases; bases with no gene match: 10. CDR3 amino acids: CASLAGPRDTQYF. The CDR3 bases are TGTGCCAGCCTAGCGGGTCCCCGGGATACGCAGTATTTT.

This clone is a singleton in its sample. The CDR3 DNA sequence: TGTGCCAGCAGGATTGAACAGACCAAGAGTGGTTGGTACTTC. Protein product: CASRIEQTKSGWYF. The chain joins TRBV2 to TRBJ2-5; no clear D gene. The germline CDR1 and CDR2 sequences are SNHLY and FYNNEI. Trimming stripped 6 bases from V and 13 bases from J, with 24 bases between. The CDR3 runs 14 residues.

V and J are TRBV7-3 and TRBJ2-2; D is uncertain. Trimming took off 6 bases at V and 7 bases at J, with 12 bases between the two ends. Germline V gene lookup returns CDR1 SGHTA and CDR2 FQGTGA. The CDR3 consists of 13 residues. For the CDR3, the DNA is TGTGCCAGCAGGGCCGAAGGGCTCGGGGAGCTGTTTTTT. It translates to CASRAEGLGELFF.

The genes are TRBV14 and TRBJ2-7; TRBD1 aligns across 8 bases. The trim removed 1 base at V and 3 bases at J, leaving 8 bases unmatched. The CDR3 loop spans 16 amino acids. From germline, CDR1 is SGHDN and CDR2 FVKESK. The CDR3 DNA is TGTGCCAGCAGCCAAGGAACAGGGGGAAAGATCTACGAGCAGTACTTC. Translated: CASSQGTGGKIYEQYF.

V gene TRBV5-1 combines with J gene TRBJ2-5; possibly TRBD1 or TRBD2 for D (5 bases each). Per the germline V gene, CDR1 is SGHRS and CDR2 is YFSETQ. Trimming left V 5 bases short and J 10 bases short, with 18 bases between. The CDR3 has 13 amino acids. The CDR3 here is CASRNGRGEDQYF. The CDR3 nucleotides are TGCGCCAGCAGGAATGGCCGGGGCGAAGACCAGTACTTC.

The chain joins TRBV9 to TRBJ2-2; D ambiguous. The germline V gene encodes CDR1 SGDLS and CDR2 YYNGEE. Between the trimmed V and J ends, which lost 9 bases and 7 bases, there was a span of 22 bases. The CDR3 covers 15 residues. This chain's CDR3 is CATSFRRASGGELFF. CDR3 DNA: TGTGCCACGTCCTTCCGCCGGGCCTCGGGCGGGGAGCTGTTTTTT. Together with reference TRBV9 and TRBJ2-2, the CDR3 gives the full variable domain: DSGVTQTPKHLITATGQRVTLRCSPRSGDLSVYWYQQSLDQGLQFLIQYYNGEERAKGNILERFSAQQFPDLHSELNLSSLELGDSALYFCATSFRRASGGELFFGEGSRLTVL.

The V gene is TRBV15, the J gene TRBJ2-1; D call uncertain. The V gene's germline CDR1 is LNHNV and CDR2 YYDKDF (reference sequence). V dropped 1 base and J dropped 0 bases, with 10 bases sitting between them. The length of the CDR3 is 16 residues. The CDR3 protein is CATSRGNTRSYNEQFF. The CDR3 bases are TGTGCCACCAGCAGAGGGAACACCCGCTCCTACAATGAGCAGTTCTTC.